The clone carrying this T cell receptor beta chain showed up many times. Its antigen is currently unknown. Patients counted as stable if ophthalmopathy did not develop within 18 months. Using about 10 ml of fresh peripheral blood, PBMCs were prepared. The data are from a study of T cells in Graves' hyperthyroidism and ophthalmopathy. Study-wide background: At initial diagnosis, before any treatment had begun, peripheral blood was obtained.

Per germline, CDR1 MDHEN and CDR2 SYDVKM. J lost 4 bases, V lost 5 bases, and 12 bases had no gene match. This CDR3 is 17 amino acids long. It was RNA transcripts that yielded the amplified TCR beta CDR3 regions. A set of HTBI primers served as the primers for a first-round RT-PCR of the TCR CDR3. Using its own MiXCR run on the multiplex PCR reads, TCRdb lists one record per CDR3 protein. The data show hundreds of thousands of distinct CDR3 sequences, 14% seen once. Points from the study as a whole: Blood samples included most of the expanded thyroid clonotypes exceeding 0.001.

The sequence came from a woman under 30 with Graves' hyperthyroidism. Sequenced: blood. The rearrangement uses TRBV28 and TRBJ2-1; 9 bases are a match to TRBD2. The CDR3 DNA reads TGTGCCAGCAGTGCCTCATTTGCTAGCGGGAATTACAATGAGCAGTTCTTC. Its translation: CASSASFASGNYNEQFF.